The rows below give T cell receptor beta chains drawn from one sample of a study of T cell repertoires in ileal Crohn's disease. Assay used: immunoSEQ multiplex PCR; TCRdb lists only in-frame clones, some missing. The sample has approximately 7,000 clones, around two thirds seen once; the top ten hold approximately 8.2%. Sample: ileal tissue. Receptors were obtained from an adult with Crohn's disease. Both conserved end residues are part of each CDR3. The order of the fields is V gene, J gene, D gene, clone size, CDR3 protein, CDR3 DNA. The D gene is left open where the match is weak. Only some rows state a clone size, as once, few, many or a class for expanded clones.

TRBV27	TRBJ1-1	NA	NA	CASRSNPRIAGTEAFF	TGTGCCAGCAGATCCAACCCCCGCATAGCGGGCACTGAAGCTTTCTTT
TRBV7-6	TRBJ2-2	NA	few	CASSLGARAQNTGELFF	TGTGCCAGCAGCTTAGGGGCGCGAGCTCAGAACACCGGGGAGCTGTTTTTT
TRBV14	TRBJ1-1	NA	NA	CASSQERGSTEAFF	TGTGCCAGCAGCCAAGAAAGGGGTTCGACTGAAGCTTTCTTT
TRBV4-3	TRBJ2-1	NA	NA	CASSQDNAAGAYNEQFF	TGCGCCAGCAGCCAAGATAATGCGGCAGGGGCATACAATGAGCAGTTCTTC
TRBV28	TRBJ2-5	NA	NA	CASSRRQTYGETQYF	TGTGCCAGCAGTCGACGACAGACCTACGGCGAGACCCAGTACTTC